Shown below are 11 T cell receptor beta chains from a single sample sequenced in a study of cytomegalovirus exposure and HLA in healthy donors. PCR employed 60 Vbeta and 13 Jbeta primers. The assay was immunoSEQ multiplex PCR, and TCRdb's table has in-frame clones only and misses some. The data show 150,000 to 200,000 clones, approximately 79% seen once. Sequencing used PBMCs. The receptors originated from a man between 35 and 55 years old in good health and CMV-seronegative.

This clone was observed a single time. The V call is TRBV18, the J call TRBJ1-1; unclear D gene. The V end was cut by 2 bases, the J end by 3 bases, with 10 bases between. The length of the CDR3 is 14 residues. Germline CDR1 and CDR2: KGHSH and LQKENI. This CDR3 reads CASSPSGEYTEAFF. CDR3 nucleotides: TGTGCCAGCTCACCATCGGGTGAATACACTGAAGCTTTCTTT.

A note on this clone: This CDR3 is also generated by other DNA sequences in the sample. The V and J genes are TRBV29-1 and TRBJ2-3; TRBD1 matches 7 bases. CDR3 size: 13 residues. From germline, CDR1 is SQVTM and CDR2 ANQGSEA. V was clipped by 7 bases and J by 0 bases; unmatched bases: 4. The CDR3 loop is CSARTGSTDTQYF. The CDR3 coding sequence is TGCAGCGCCCGGACAGGTAGCACAGATACGCAGTATTTT.

The genes are TRBV28 and TRBJ2-3; 9 bases line up with TRBD1. Germline CDR1 and CDR2: MDHEN and SYDVKM. CDR3 size: 15 residues. Trimming cost V 10 bases and J 1 base; bases outside gene matches: 9. CDR3 protein: CATFGQGRGTDTQYF. The CDR3 DNA sequence: TGTGCCACTTTTGGACAGGGGAGGGGCACAGATACGCAGTATTTT.

In this sample, this clone turned up a few times. The chain combines TRBV15 with TRBJ1-1, with TRBD1 matching over 9 bases. Germline V gene lookup returns CDR1 LNHNV and CDR2 YYDKDF (reference sequence). The J segment lost 6 bases and the V segment lost 1 base, leaving 6 bases of the junction unmatched. The length of the CDR3 is 15 residues. Here the CDR3 DNA reads TGTGCCACCAGCAGAGGGGACAGGGAGGTTGCTGAAGCTTTCTTT. Its translation is CATSRGDREVAEAFF.

The chain is built from TRBV27 and TRBJ2-3; 8 bases match TRBD1. With 6 bases clipped from V and 1 base from J, the junction kept 12 bases outside the gene matches. The CDR3 consists of 17 residues. Germline CDR1 and CDR2: MNHEY and SMNVEV (reference sequence). CDR3 residues: CASSRRTGLRGTDTQYF. The DNA for the CDR3 is TGTGCCAGCAGCCGGCGGACAGGGTTAAGGGGCACAGATACGCAGTATTTT.

J is TRBJ1-6 and V is TRBV4-3, with D possibly being TRBD1 (5 bases). The CDR3 covers 18 residues. Trimming stripped 0 bases from V and 7 bases from J, with 19 bases between. Germline loops: CDR1 LGHNA, CDR2 YSLEER. DNA for the CDR3: TGCGCCAGCAGCCAAGATCCCCCGCAGGCAGGGTGGAATTCACCCCTCCACTTT. This encodes CASSQDPPQAGWNSPLHF.

The chain carries TRBV19 and TRBJ2-1, with D possibly TRBD2 on 6 matching bases. Germline V CDR1 and CDR2: LNHDA, SQIVND (reference sequence). The CDR3 loop spans 16 amino acids. Trimming removed 7 bases at V and 4 bases at J, with 20 bases between. The CDR3 sequence is CASTITLAGIYNEQFF. In DNA, the CDR3 is TGTGCCAGTACCATCACACTGGCGGGGATATACAATGAGCAGTTCTTC.

As DNA, the CDR3 is TGTGCCAGCAGCCCAGAGGCACTAGCAGCCTACAATGAGCAGTTCTTC. It yields the protein CASSPEALAAYNEQFF. The V call is TRBV11-2, the J call TRBJ2-1, with a tentative D call TRBD2 (6 bases). V lost 5 bases to trimming and J lost 2 bases, with 16 bases between them. CDR1 and CDR2 from the germline V gene are SGHAT and FQNNGV. There are 16 residues in the CDR3.

The chain recombines TRBV4-1 with TRBJ2-2; 7 bases align to TRBD1. From germline, CDR1 is MGHRA and CDR2 YSYEKL. After removal of 0 bases from V and 0 bases from J, the junction contained 4 bases not matched to a gene. CDR3 length: 17 residues. This CDR3 is CASSQDQGGPNTGELFF. The CDR3 DNA sequence: TGCGCCAGCAGCCAAGATCAAGGGGGCCCGAACACCGGGGAGCTGTTTTTT.

The V gene is TRBV6-5, the J gene TRBJ1-2; TRBD1 is a possible D gene (6 bases). V was shortened by 6 bases and J by 4 bases, with 18 bases between the two germline ends. The CDR3 runs to 15 residues. CDR1 is MNHEY, CDR2 SVGAGI, per germline. CDR3 loop: CASSIQGGGGYGYTF. CDR3 coding DNA: TGTGCCAGCAGCATACAGGGAGGCGGGGGCTATGGCTACACCTTC.

The V and J genes are TRBV7-2 and TRBJ2-1, with a tentative D call TRBD1 (6 bases). With 5 bases removed from V and 1 base from J, the gap between germline ends came to 15 bases. This CDR3 has 16 residues. Germline CDR1 SGHTA, CDR2 FQGNSA. The CDR3 reads CASSQGYSYSYNEQFF. CDR3 coding DNA: TGTGCCAGCAGCCAGGGGTACAGTTATTCCTACAATGAGCAGTTCTTC.